This T cell receptor (beta chain) was captured by sequencing in a study of blood T cell repertoires in COVID-19. Overall study context: Specimens from acute and convalescent COVID-19 originated in the United States, Italy and Spain. T cells, B-cell-depleted T cells, or PBMCs supplied cDNA or gDNA.

The data were produced by immunoSEQ multiplex PCR, yet TCRdb's version contains in-frame clones alone and is incomplete. The profile shows about 100,000 clones, 70% to 90% of them singletons. Input material: peripheral blood. The TCR was taken from a man in his fifties with active or convalescent COVID-19.

CDR3 in amino acids: CASSLEPHETQYF. The CDR3 DNA follows: TGTGCCAGCAGCTTAGAGCCCCACGAGACCCAGTACTTC. V and J are TRBV7-8 and TRBJ2-5; D remains unclear. Deletions cut 1 base from V and 5 bases from J, with 8 bases between. Per the germline V gene, CDR1 is SGHVS and CDR2 is FQNEAQ. CDR3 length: 13 amino acids.